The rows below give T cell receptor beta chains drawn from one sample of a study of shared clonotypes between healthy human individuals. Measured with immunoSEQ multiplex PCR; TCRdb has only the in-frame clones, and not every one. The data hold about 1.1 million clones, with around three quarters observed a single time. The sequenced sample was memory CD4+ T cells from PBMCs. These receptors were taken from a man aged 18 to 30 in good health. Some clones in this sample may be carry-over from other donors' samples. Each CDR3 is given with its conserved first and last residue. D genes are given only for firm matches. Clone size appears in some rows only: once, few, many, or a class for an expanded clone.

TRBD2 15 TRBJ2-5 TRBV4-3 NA TGCGCCAGCAGCTTGGCAACTAGCGGTCAAGAGACCCAGTACTTC CASSLATSGQETQYF
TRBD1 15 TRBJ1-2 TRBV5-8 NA TGTGCCAGCAGCTCGGGGGACAGGGTGATCTATGGCTACACCTTC CASSSGDRVIYGYTF
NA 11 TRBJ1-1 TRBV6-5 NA TGTGCCAGCAGTAGGGTCATCGTGGCTTTCTTT CASSRVIVAFF
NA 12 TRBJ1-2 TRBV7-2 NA TGTGCCAGCAGCTACATTTGGTATGGCTACACCTTC CASSYIWYGYTF
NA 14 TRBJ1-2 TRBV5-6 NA TGTGCCAGCAGTGTTATCGACGGCTCTTATGGCTACACCTTC CASSVIDGSYGYTF
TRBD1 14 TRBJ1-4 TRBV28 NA TGTGCCAGCAGTTTGGGACAGGGGGCGAGGAAACTGTTTTTT CASSLGQGARKLFF
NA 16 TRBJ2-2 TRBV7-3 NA TGTGCCAGCAGCCCCTATGGACTGGGGAGAGCCGGGGAGCTGTTTTTT CASSPYGLGRAGELFF
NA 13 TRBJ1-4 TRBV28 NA TGTGCCAGCAGTTCGAACAGGGCTGAAAAACTGTTTTTT CASSSNRAEKLFF
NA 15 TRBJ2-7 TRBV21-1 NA TGTGCCAGCAGACACCACGCCGAGGTCTCCTACGAGCAGTACTTC CASRHHAEVSYEQYF
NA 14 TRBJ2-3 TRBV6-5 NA TGTGCCAGCAGTTACAGGCTAGCGTCAGATACGCAGTATTTT CASSYRLASDTQYF
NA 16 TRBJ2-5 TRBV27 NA TGTGCCAGCGTACACTTCCCCAAGGGGATTGGGGAGACCCAGTACTTC CASVHFPKGIGETQYF
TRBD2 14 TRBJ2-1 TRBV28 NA TGTGCCAGCAGTTTATGGGGGGGGAACAGGGAGCAGTTCTTC CASSLWGGNREQFF
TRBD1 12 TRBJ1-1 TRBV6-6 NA TGTGCCAGCAGTTTTAGGACAGGGGAGCCTTTCTTT CASSFRTGEPFF
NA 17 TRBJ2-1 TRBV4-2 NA TGTGCCAGCAGCCAGGGATCCGGGAGAACGGAGGTGAATGAGCAGTTCTTC CASSQGSGRTEVNEQFF
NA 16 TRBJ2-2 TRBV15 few TGTGCCACCAGCAGAACAACAGGGGGGGGCACCGGGGAGCTGTTTTTT CATSRTTGGGTGELFF
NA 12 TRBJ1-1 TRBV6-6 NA TGTGCCAGCAGGTACAGCTTCACTGAAGCTTTCTTT CASRYSFTEAFF
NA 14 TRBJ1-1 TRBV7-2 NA TGTGCCAGCAGCTTAGGGACGGCCAACACTGAAGCTTTCTTT CASSLGTANTEAFF
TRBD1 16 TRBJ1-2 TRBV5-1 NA TGCGCCAGCAGCCAGGGACAGCATAATACTAACTATGGCTACACCTTC CASSQGQHNTNYGYTF
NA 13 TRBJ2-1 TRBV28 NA TGTGCCAGCAGACTCCACGGAACCAGGGGGCAGTTCTTC CASRLHGTRGQFF
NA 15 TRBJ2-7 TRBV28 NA TGTGCCAGCAGGCTATTCCCGGACCCTCTCTACGAGCAGTACTTC CASRLFPDPLYEQYF
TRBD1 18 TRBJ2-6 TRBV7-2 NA TGTGCCAGCAGCTTACGAAGAGGGGGCGCGGCCGGGGCCAACGTCCTGACTTTC CASSLRRGGAAGANVLTF
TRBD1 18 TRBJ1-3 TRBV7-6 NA TGTGCCAGCAGCTCTGCACTACCGGGACAGGGCACTGGAAACACCATATATTTT CASSSALPGQGTGNTIYF
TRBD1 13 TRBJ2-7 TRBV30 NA TGTGCCTGGAGTGTTCAGGGGGCTAACGAGCAGTACTTC CAWSVQGANEQYF
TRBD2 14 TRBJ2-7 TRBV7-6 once TGTGCCAGCAGCGGGCCGGGACTAACCTACGAGCAGTACTTC CASSGPGLTYEQYF
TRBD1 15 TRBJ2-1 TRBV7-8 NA TGTGCCAGCAGCTTTCAGGACAGGGCCTACAATGAGCAGTTCTTC CASSFQDRAYNEQFF
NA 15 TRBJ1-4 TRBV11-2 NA TGTGCCAGCAGCCGAGGTGGGGCAACTAATGAAAAACTGTTTTTT CASSRGGATNEKLFF
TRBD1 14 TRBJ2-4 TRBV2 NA TGTGCCAGCAGTGCCGGGACAGGTAAAAACATTCAGTACTTC CASSAGTGKNIQYF
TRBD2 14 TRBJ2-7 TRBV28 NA TGTGCCAGCAGGGACGCGGGGGAGGCCTACGAGCAGTACTTC CASRDAGEAYEQYF
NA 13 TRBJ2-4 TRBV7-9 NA TGTGCCAGCAGCTCTTCGGGGGAAGCCATTCAGTACTTC CASSSSGEAIQYF
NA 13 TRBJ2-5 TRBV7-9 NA TGTGCCAGCAGCCAGACGTGGGGAGAGACCCAGTACTTC CASSQTWGETQYF
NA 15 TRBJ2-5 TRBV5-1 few TGCGCCAGCAGCCTGCTTCGGGGCCAGGGCGAGACCCAGTACTTC CASSLLRGQGETQYF
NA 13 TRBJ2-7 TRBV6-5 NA TGTGCCAGCAGTTACGACAGAGCCTACGAGCAGTACTTC CASSYDRAYEQYF
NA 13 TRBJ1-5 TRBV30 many TGTGCCTGGAGTTCGGATAGCAATCAGCCCCAGCATTTT CAWSSDSNQPQHF
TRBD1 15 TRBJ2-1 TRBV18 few TGTGCCAGCTCACCCGCCACAGGGGGCTACAATGAGCAGTTCTTC CASSPATGGYNEQFF
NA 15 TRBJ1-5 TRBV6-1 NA TGTGCCAGCAGCCACACAGAGATGAGCAATCAGCCCCAGCATTTT CASSHTEMSNQPQHF
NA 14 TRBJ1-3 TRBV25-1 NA TGTGCCAGCAGCAGGACCGCTTCTGGAAACACCATATATTTT CASSRTASGNTIYF
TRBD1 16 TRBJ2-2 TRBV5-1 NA TGCGCCAGCAGCCTACGGACAGGGGTCCGGGGGGTTGGTCTGTTTTTT CASSLRTGVRGVGLFF
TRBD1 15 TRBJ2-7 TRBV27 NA TGTGCCAGCAGTCCCTGGGACAGGGGGCTTTACGAGCAGTACTTC CASSPWDRGLYEQYF
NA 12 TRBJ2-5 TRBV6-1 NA TGTGCCAGCAGTGGGGCTGGGGGGACCCAGTACTTC CASSGAGGTQYF
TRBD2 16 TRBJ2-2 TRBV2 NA TGTGCCAGCAGTGCCGACGGAGCGGGAAGGACCGGGGAGCTGTTTTTT CASSADGAGRTGELFF